The T cell receptor (beta chain) under discussion was sequenced for a study of cytomegalovirus exposure and HLA in healthy donors (dated by TCRdb to 2015 to 2018). As for the study more broadly: According to an earlier analysis of 587 of the donors, about 179 million T cells yielded 95 million to 140 million unique TCR beta sequences and approximately 300 Gb of sequence data. An early release covering approximately 600 HLA-typed donors comprised around 300 gigabases of sequencing data and 85 million or so unique TCR sequences. The genetic ancestry cluster associated with self-reported Caucasian donors included about four fifths of the 350 to 500 genotyped donors. The aim of the study was to test whether cataloging public T cell receptors could identify signatures of past pathogen exposure. The study used immunosequencing to profile the T cell repertoires of approximately 650 subjects and linked those repertoires to cytomegalovirus serostatus. Along with the roughly 700-subject first cohort, a separate validation cohort of some 130 different subjects was used. To predict cytomegalovirus infection status, the study brought together high-throughput TCR immunosequencing, statistical association of individual TCRs with disease status, and machine learning. To study patterns of TCR occurrence, a later analysis re-analyzed previously published TCR beta repertoires from around 660 donors and added high-resolution HLA genotyping. In the later analysis, no new phenotypic data were used to find candidate immune exposures; instead, reliance was placed on TCR beta sequences and their occurrence across donors. An earlier analysis of 587 of the donors applied high-throughput TCR beta sequencing to assess whether each TCR beta V gene segment acted as functional or pseudogenic. Donor age, sex, ethnicity and CMV serostatus were collected together with the repertoire data. A later genetic analysis used genome-wide SNP genotypes for 398 of the 666 donors, treating that subset as a discovery cohort. All discovery cohort repertoires had been generated using a single sequencing platform. HLA typing covered class I and class II loci at four-digit resolution. The number of typed donors differed by locus: about 629-630 for A, B, C, DRB1 and DQB1; approximately 520 for DQA1; 606 for DPA1; and some 470 for DPB1. Roughly five DR-DQ haplotypes were handled as single units for association and clustering, since linkage in the cohort was strong. On average, about 240,000 unique TCR beta nucleotide sequences were sequenced per donor among 350 to 400 genotyped donors of the cohort, with 15% to 20% of those sequences being non-productive. What the research found in general, with its limitations: In a later analysis, HLA-associated TCR beta chains were found to be more clonally expanded and to have lower generation probabilities than equally common non-associated chains. An association between a missense DCLRE1C variant and V-gene and J-gene trimming of TCR beta chains was found in a later genetic analysis and replicated in an independent cohort. While some public TCRs were present in many individuals, most TCR sequences turned up only very rarely across donors. The authors suggested that the approach could potentially be extended to other disease states and immunological phenotypes. A later analysis associated 16,951 TCR beta sequences with specific HLA alleles at a false discovery rate of 0.05. A few of the identified cytomegalovirus-associated TCR beta chains were confirmed in vitro to be specific for cytomegalovirus antigens. The study gave a list of roughly 150 TCR beta chains associated with cytomegalovirus. In an earlier analysis of approximately 590 of the donors, most TCR beta V segments appeared in productive rearrangements about 87% or about 30% of the time, broadly matching IMGT annotations. In a later analysis, the rate of TCR association differed among HLA loci, with DRB1 alleles having the most associated TCRs and HLA-C alleles having the fewest. In a later genetic analysis, fewer N-insertions in productive TCRs were reported among donors in an Asian-associated ancestry cluster than the approximately 630-donor mean. A cluster of highly shared sequence variants was judged likely to be a technical artifact of the sequencing pipeline. HLA typing was unavailable for some donors at each locus, so association tests used only the typed subset. Strong co-occurrence of HLA alleles, especially DR and DQ, made assigning TCR associations to individual alleles difficult. Linkage disequilibrium might explain the correlated functional status among segregating V segments, but an unknown experimental factor could not be ruled out. Cytomegalovirus status was reported to be diagnosed by the classifier with high specificity and sensitivity in both the original and validation cohorts. A further reported finding was that TCR beta sequences accurately predicted the HLA-A and HLA-B alleles for most subjects in the first cohort. Roughly uniform sequencing depth across donors was assumed in presence/absence analyses, although this assumption may not hold. In this cohort, only TCR beta chains were sequenced, and detectable features were limited by the absence of alpha or paired-chain data. Immune exposure information for the cohort was limited to CMV serostatus. A later analysis reported that several top co-occurrence clusters appeared linked to parvovirus B19, influenza, CMV and Epstein-Barr virus. In a later analysis, most CMV-associated TCR beta chains were found to appear HLA-restricted, with HLA associations seemingly driven largely by CMV exposure. Because counts were too low, roughly 16 rarely observed V segments, including chromosome 9 orphons, were left out of the earlier analysis of approximately 500 of the donors.

The library relied on the immunoSEQ multiplex PCR assay. A mixture of 60 forward primers for TCR Vbeta segments and 13 reverse primers for TCR Jbeta segments was used in the multiplex PCR. The CDR3 region of rearranged TCR beta genes was amplified from genomic DNA by a multiplex PCR assay. The Illumina HiSeq System was used to sequence the amplified TCR beta libraries as 87-base-pair reads. In the source study's methods: In a later analysis, some 80 million unique TCR beta chains were counted across the approximately 670 repertoires, and roughly 11 million of these chains were shared by at least two donors. Raw reads were error-corrected and collapsed into unique sequences with a nearest-neighbor algorithm that merged closely related sequences to remove PCR and sequencing errors. Alignment of CDR3 sequences to IMGT reference sequences was used to assign V, D and J gene segments. For a sequence to be retained, a match of at least six nucleotides was required to both a V gene segment and a J gene segment. Rearrangements were classified as productive when the CDR3 lacked stop codons and remained in frame with V and J, and all other rearrangements were classified as non-productive. Following IMGT convention, CDR3 was defined as the stretch from the second conserved V-encoded cysteine up to the conserved J-encoded phenylalanine. The earlier analysis of approximately 500 of the donors excluded sequences that lacked an unambiguous match to a single V gene segment. In an earlier analysis of 587 of the donors, V segments were called functional above 56.7% productive rearrangements and were called segregating when the between-donor standard deviation exceeded 5%. A statistical classification framework was built to diagnose cytomegalovirus status from the catalog of TCR beta chain sequences. In a later analysis, TCR nucleotide sequences were compared against IMGT/GENE-DB human TR gene sequences so that V and J genes could be assigned. Using the TCRdist pipeline, a later analysis assigned CDR3 sequences along with most-parsimonious VDJ recombination scenarios. A later analysis defined each TCR beta chain by its CDR3 amino acid sequence plus V-gene family, and excluded reads lacking a unique V-gene family. To address suspected cross-contamination and a sequencing artifact, a later analysis removed roughly 580 highly shared, low-generation-probability nucleotide sequences. In a later analysis, a clonal expansion index was calculated for each public chain from normalized within-repertoire ranks of inferred template counts. Generation probabilities in a later analysis came from a VDJ recombination model fitted to out-of-frame rearrangements, and those results were checked against IGoR. In a later analysis, hypergeometric tests were used to score TCR-TCR, TCR-HLA and TCR-CMV co-occurrence, with a repertoire-size bias correction applied to TCR pairs. A later analysis estimated false discovery rates by permuting HLA or CMV assignments 20 times. In a later analysis, co-occurring TCRs were grouped using DBSCAN, and TCRdist sequence similarity was added for clustering within HLA-allele-positive subsets. Repertoires with fewer than 30,000 or more than 120,000 public chains, plus five repertoires with anomalous nucleotide sharing, were excluded from co-occurrence clustering. The table comes from immuneACCESS by way of TCRdb, which keeps in-frame sequences with V and J called. Part of the clones is missing from these tables; in studies checked, under half for an unresolved V gene and the rest for unknown reasons. V and J calls and clone size follow that table, whereas D and trimming were derived from the DNA. The table for this sample lists around 100,000 clones; just under 80% of them were counted only once. The ten most abundant clones make up about 7.3% of the sample.

The cohort was made up of roughly 670 healthy bone marrow donors. Cohort members were all nominally healthy when sampled, although unrecorded immune exposures were likely present. The donor was CMV seronegative and belonged to the group of 352 seronegative cohort members. Every donor gave a peripheral blood sample, and the peripheral blood mononuclear cells from that sample were used for TCR beta sequencing. The Qiagen DNeasy Blood Extraction Kit was used to extract genomic DNA from the blood cell samples. Turning to this clone: What this receptor recognizes is not known. No clone much larger than this one lies a single base away; base qualities are absent. The identical CDR3 is also encoded by other nucleotide sequences in the sample.

The TCR was taken from a man aged 25-40 years in good health and CMV-seronegative. Sequencing input: PBMCs.

The DNA is as follows: TGTGCCAGCTCACTTGCCAGTGTTTCCTACGAGCAGTACTTC. This is translated as CASSLASVSYEQYF. The sequence joins TRBV18 to TRBJ2-7; no D gene can be assigned with confidence. Measured from the cysteine to the phenylalanine, the CDR3 is 14 residues long. Just the 42-base CDR3 DNA is kept, in frame starting at base 1. The germline V gene encodes CDR1 KGHSH and CDR2 LQKENI. Trimming removed 4 bases from V and 1 base from J, leaving 11 bases between the germline ends.